This T cell receptor (beta chain) was documented in a study of cytomegalovirus exposure and HLA in healthy donors. 60 Vbeta and 13 Jbeta primers were used in PCR. Assay used: immunoSEQ multiplex PCR; TCRdb lists only in-frame clones, some missing. The listing contains 130,000 or so clones. The receptor's source is a young man in good health and CMV-seronegative. The sample consisted of PBMCs.

The CDR3 region has the DNA TGTGCCAGCAGCCTGACTGACAATGAGCAGTTCTTC. Translated, it gives CASSLTDNEQFF. This chain uses TRBV7-9 with TRBJ2-1, with D unresolved. Germline values: CDR1 SEHNR, CDR2 FQNEAQ (reference sequence). This CDR3 comprises 12 residues. V lost 5 bases and J 5 bases, leaving 7 bases between the germline ends.